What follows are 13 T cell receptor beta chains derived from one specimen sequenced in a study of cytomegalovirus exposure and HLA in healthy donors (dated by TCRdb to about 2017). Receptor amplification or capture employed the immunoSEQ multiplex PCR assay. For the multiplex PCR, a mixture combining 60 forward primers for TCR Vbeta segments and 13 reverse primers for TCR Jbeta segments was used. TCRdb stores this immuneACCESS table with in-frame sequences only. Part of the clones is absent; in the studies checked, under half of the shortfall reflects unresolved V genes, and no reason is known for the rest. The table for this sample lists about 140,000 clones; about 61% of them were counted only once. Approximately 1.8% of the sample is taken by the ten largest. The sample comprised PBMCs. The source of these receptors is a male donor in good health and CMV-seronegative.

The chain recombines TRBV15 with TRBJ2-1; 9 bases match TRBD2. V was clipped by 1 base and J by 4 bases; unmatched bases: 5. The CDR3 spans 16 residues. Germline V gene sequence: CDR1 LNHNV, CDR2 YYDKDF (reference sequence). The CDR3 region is CATSRVGSGGYNEQFF. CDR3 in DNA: TGTGCCACCAGCAGAGTGGGTAGCGGGGGATACAATGAGCAGTTCTTC.

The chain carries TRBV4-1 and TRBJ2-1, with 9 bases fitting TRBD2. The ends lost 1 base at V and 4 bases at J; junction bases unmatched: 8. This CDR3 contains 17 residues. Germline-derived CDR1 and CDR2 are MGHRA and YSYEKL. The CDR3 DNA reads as TGCGCCAGCAGCCAAGGGACGGGGACTAGCCCTTACAATGAGCAGTTCTTC. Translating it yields CASSQGTGTSPYNEQFF.

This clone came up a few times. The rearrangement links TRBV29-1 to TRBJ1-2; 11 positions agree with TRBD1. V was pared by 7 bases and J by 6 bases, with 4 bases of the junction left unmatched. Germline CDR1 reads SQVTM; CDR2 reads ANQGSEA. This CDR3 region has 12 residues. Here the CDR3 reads CSAGQGANGYTF. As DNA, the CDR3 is TGCAGCGCTGGACAGGGGGCGAATGGCTACACCTTC.

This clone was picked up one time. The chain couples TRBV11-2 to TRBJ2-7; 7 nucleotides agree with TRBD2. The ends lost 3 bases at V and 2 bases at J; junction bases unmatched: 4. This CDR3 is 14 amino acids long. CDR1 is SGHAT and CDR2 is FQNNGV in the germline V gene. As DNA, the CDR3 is TGTGCCAGCAGCTTGGGAGCGGGGCCCTACGAGCAGTACTTC. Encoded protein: CASSLGAGPYEQYF.

The CDR3 nucleotides read TGTGCCAGCAGCTTGGGGACAGGGAATTCACCCCTCCACTTT. Translated: CASSLGTGNSPLHF. This sequence joins TRBV5-5 and TRBJ1-6; the match to TRBD1 covers 8 bases. CDR3 length equals 14 residues. With 0 bases clipped from V and 7 bases from J, the junction kept 0 bases outside the gene matches. Germline assignment: CDR1 SGHKS and CDR2 YYEKEE (reference sequence).

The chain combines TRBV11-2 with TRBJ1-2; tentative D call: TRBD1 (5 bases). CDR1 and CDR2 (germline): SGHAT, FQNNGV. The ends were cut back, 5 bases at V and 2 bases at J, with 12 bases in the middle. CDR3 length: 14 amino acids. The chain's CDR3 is CASSPGNFNYGYTF. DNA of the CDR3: TGTGCCAGCAGCCCAGGGAACTTCAACTATGGCTACACCTTC.

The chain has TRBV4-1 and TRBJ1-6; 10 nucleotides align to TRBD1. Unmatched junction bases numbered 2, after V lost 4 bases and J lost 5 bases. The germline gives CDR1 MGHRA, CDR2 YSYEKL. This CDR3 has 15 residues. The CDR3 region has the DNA TGCGCCAGCAGCCGAGGACAGGGGGATAATTCACCCCTCCACTTT. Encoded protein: CASSRGQGDNSPLHF.

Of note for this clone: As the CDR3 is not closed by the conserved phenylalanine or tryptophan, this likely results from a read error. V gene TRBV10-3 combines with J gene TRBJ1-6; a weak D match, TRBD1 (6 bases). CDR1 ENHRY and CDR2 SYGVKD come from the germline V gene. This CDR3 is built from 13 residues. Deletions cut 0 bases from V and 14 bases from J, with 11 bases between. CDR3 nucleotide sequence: TGTGCCATCAGTGAGTCGAAGGGGGAAACCCTCCACCTT. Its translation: CAISESKGETLHL.

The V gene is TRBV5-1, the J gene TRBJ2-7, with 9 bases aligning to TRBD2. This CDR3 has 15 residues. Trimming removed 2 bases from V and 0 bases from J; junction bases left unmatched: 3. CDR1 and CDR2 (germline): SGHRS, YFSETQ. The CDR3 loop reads CASSLQRGASYEQYF. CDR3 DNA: TGCGCCAGCAGCTTACAGCGGGGGGCCTCCTACGAGCAGTACTTC. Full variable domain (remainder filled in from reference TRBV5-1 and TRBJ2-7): KAGVTQTPRYLIKTRGQQVTLSCSPISGHRSVSWYQQTPGQGLQFLFEYFSETQRNKGNFPGRFSGRQFSNSRSEMNVSTLELGDSALYLCASSLQRGASYEQYFGPGTRLTVT.

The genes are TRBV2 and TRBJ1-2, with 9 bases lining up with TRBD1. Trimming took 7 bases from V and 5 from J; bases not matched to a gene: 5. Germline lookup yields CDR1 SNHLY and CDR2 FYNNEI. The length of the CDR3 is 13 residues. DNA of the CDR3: TGTGCCAGCAACTGGGGGACAGGGTATGGCTACACCTTC. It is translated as CASNWGTGYGYTF.

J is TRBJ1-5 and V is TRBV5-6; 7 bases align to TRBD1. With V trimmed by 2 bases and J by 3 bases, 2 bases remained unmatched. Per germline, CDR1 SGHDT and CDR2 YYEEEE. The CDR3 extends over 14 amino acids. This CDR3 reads CASSLGQVNQPQHF. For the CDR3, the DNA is TGTGCCAGCAGCTTAGGACAGGTCAATCAGCCCCAGCATTTT. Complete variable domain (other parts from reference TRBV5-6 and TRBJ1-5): DAGVTQSPTHLIKTRGQQVTLRCSPKSGHDTVSWYQQALGQGPQFIFQYYEEEERQRGNFPDRFSGHQFPNYSSELNVNALLLGDSALYLCASSLGQVNQPQHFGDGTRLSIL.

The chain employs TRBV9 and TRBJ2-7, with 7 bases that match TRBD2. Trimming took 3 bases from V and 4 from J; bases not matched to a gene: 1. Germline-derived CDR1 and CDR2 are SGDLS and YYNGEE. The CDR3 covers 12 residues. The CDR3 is CASSGEGYEQYF. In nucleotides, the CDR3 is TGTGCCAGCAGCGGGGAGGGGTACGAGCAGTACTTC.

DNA for the CDR3: TGTGCCAGCAGCTTGGGGGGACAGGGGGGCCAAGAGACCCAGTACTTC. Its protein product is CASSLGGQGGQETQYF. The J gene is TRBJ2-5, the V gene TRBV5-4; 11 bases line up with TRBD1. V dropped 0 bases and J dropped 1; count of bases not matched to a gene: 2. The CDR3 contains 16 residues. CDR1 and CDR2 (germline): SGHNT, YYREEE (reference sequence).